Listed below are T cell receptor beta chains from one sample, sequenced in a study of beta chain features in type 1 diabetes. Measured with immunoSEQ multiplex PCR; TCRdb has only the in-frame clones, and not every one. Of about 900,000 clones in the sample, 17% were seen once. The sequenced sample was naive CD4+ T cells from blood. These receptors were collected from a woman under 30 in good health. Each CDR3 is given with its conserved first and last residue. D genes are given only for firm matches. Not all rows give a size; the values are once, few, many and, for expanded clones, a class.

d_call: TRBD2
j_call: TRBJ2-3
v_call: TRBV6-6
clone_size: .
cdr3_aa: CASIKREASTDTQYF
cdr3_nt: TGTGCCAGCATTAAACGGGAGGCCAGCACAGATACGCAGTATTTT

d_call: .
j_call: TRBJ2-2
v_call: TRBV19
clone_size: .
cdr3_aa: CASKIGFANTGELFF
cdr3_nt: TGTGCCAGTAAAATTGGGTTCGCGAACACCGGGGAGCTGTTTTTT

d_call: .
j_call: TRBJ1-1
v_call: TRBV9
clone_size: few
cdr3_aa: CASSKGGATEAFF
cdr3_nt: TGTGCCAGCAGCAAAGGGGGTGCCACTGAAGCTTTCTTT

d_call: TRBD2
j_call: TRBJ2-1
v_call: TRBV7-9
clone_size: few
cdr3_aa: CASSPEAWRETDNEQFF
cdr3_nt: TGTGCCAGCAGCCCCGAGGCGTGGCGGGAGACCGACAATGAGCAGTTCTTC

d_call: .
j_call: TRBJ2-3
v_call: TRBV21-1
clone_size: few
cdr3_aa: CASFTDTQYF
cdr3_nt: TGTGCCAGCTTCACAGATACGCAGTATTTT

d_call: TRBD2
j_call: TRBJ2-1
v_call: TRBV28
clone_size: few
cdr3_aa: CASSLTREGGFF
cdr3_nt: TGTGCCAGCAGTTTAACACGGGAGGGTGGGTTCTTC

d_call: TRBD1
j_call: TRBJ1-1
v_call: TRBV7-7
clone_size: .
cdr3_aa: CASSPRQGRDTEAFF
cdr3_nt: TGTGCTAGCAGCCCCCGACAGGGAAGGGACACTGAAGCTTTCTTT

d_call: .
j_call: TRBJ2-6
v_call: TRBV4-3
clone_size: .
cdr3_aa: CASSREVRVSGANVLTF
cdr3_nt: TGCGCCAGCAGCCGCGAGGTAAGGGTGTCTGGGGCCAACGTCCTGACTTTC

d_call: .
j_call: TRBJ2-7
v_call: TRBV19
clone_size: few
cdr3_aa: CASKGPAYEQYF
cdr3_nt: TGTGCCAGTAAAGGTCCAGCCTACGAGCAGTACTTC

d_call: TRBD1
j_call: TRBJ1-4
v_call: TRBV7-9
clone_size: .
cdr3_aa: CASSTGQGNEKLFF
cdr3_nt: TGTGCCAGCAGCACGGGACAGGGAAATGAAAAACTGTTTTTT

d_call: .
j_call: TRBJ2-7
v_call: TRBV18
clone_size: .
cdr3_aa: CASSPPRAGSYEQYF
cdr3_nt: TGTGCCAGCTCACCTCCCCGGGCAGGATCCTACGAGCAGTACTTC

d_call: TRBD1
j_call: TRBJ1-1
v_call: TRBV5-1
clone_size: .
cdr3_aa: CASSTRQGIGTEAFF
cdr3_nt: TGCGCCAGCAGCACCCGACAGGGGATAGGGACTGAAGCTTTCTTT

d_call: TRBD2
j_call: TRBJ2-1
v_call: TRBV4-3
clone_size: .
cdr3_aa: CASSQDPSLAGRKNEQFF
cdr3_nt: TGCGCCAGCAGCCAAGATCCCTCCCTAGCGGGAAGGAAGAATGAGCAGTTCTTC

d_call: TRBD1
j_call: TRBJ2-3
v_call: TRBV6-5
clone_size: .
cdr3_aa: CASRLWTGEQYF
cdr3_nt: TGTGCCAGCAGACTTTGGACAGGGGAGCAGTATTTT

d_call: TRBD1
j_call: TRBJ1-1
v_call: TRBV13
clone_size: few
cdr3_aa: CASSIEQGKVTEAFF
cdr3_nt: TGTGCCAGCAGTATTGAACAGGGGAAGGTGACTGAAGCTTTCTTT

d_call: .
j_call: TRBJ2-2
v_call: TRBV2
clone_size: few
cdr3_aa: CASTGRAVNTGELFF
cdr3_nt: TGTGCCAGCACGGGTCGGGCAGTCAACACCGGGGAGCTGTTTTTT

d_call: .
j_call: TRBJ2-1
v_call: TRBV7-2
clone_size: .
cdr3_aa: CASSFERQTTYNEQFF
cdr3_nt: TGTGCCAGCAGCTTTGAGAGACAAACAACCTACAATGAGCAGTTCTTC

d_call: TRBD1
j_call: TRBJ2-7
v_call: TRBV7-2
clone_size: .
cdr3_aa: CASSPRLGTAYEQYF
cdr3_nt: TGTGCCAGCAGCCCCCGTCTTGGGACAGCCTACGAGCAGTACTTC

d_call: .
j_call: TRBJ2-4
v_call: TRBV20-1
clone_size: .
cdr3_aa: CSARDGTTHQF
cdr3_nt: TGCAGTGCTAGAGACGGGACAACCCATCAATTC

d_call: .
j_call: TRBJ2-4
v_call: TRBV7-2
clone_size: .
cdr3_aa: CASSTDRLAKNIQYF
cdr3_nt: TGTGCCAGCAGCACGGACAGACTAGCCAAAAACATTCAGTACTTC

d_call: .
j_call: TRBJ1-1
v_call: TRBV10-3
clone_size: few
cdr3_aa: CAISASLGRGRGNTEAFF
cdr3_nt: TGTGCCATCAGTGCCTCCCTCGGACGCGGGCGGGGGAACACTGAAGCTTTCTTT

d_call: TRBD2
j_call: TRBJ2-1
v_call: TRBV10-3
clone_size: .
cdr3_aa: CAISALAGTYNEQFF
cdr3_nt: TGTGCCATCAGTGCGCTAGCGGGGACCTACAATGAGCAGTTCTTC

d_call: .
j_call: TRBJ2-1
v_call: TRBV11-2
clone_size: .
cdr3_aa: CASSPLRGYNEQFF
cdr3_nt: TGTGCCAGCAGCCCACTTCGTGGGTACAATGAGCAGTTCTTC

d_call: TRBD1
j_call: TRBJ2-7
v_call: TRBV2
clone_size: .
cdr3_aa: CASSRGQTYEQYF
cdr3_nt: TGTGCCAGCAGTAGGGGACAGACCTACGAGCAGTACTTC

d_call: .
j_call: TRBJ2-7
v_call: TRBV6-6
clone_size: .
cdr3_aa: CASSYSGQFYEQYF
cdr3_nt: TGTGCCAGCAGTTACTCGGGCCAGTTCTACGAGCAGTACTTC

d_call: .
j_call: TRBJ2-2
v_call: TRBV7-3
clone_size: .
cdr3_aa: CASSLSRNTGELFF
cdr3_nt: TGTGCCAGCAGCTTAAGTCGGAACACCGGGGAGCTGTTTTTT

d_call: .
j_call: TRBJ2-3
v_call: TRBV7-2
clone_size: few
cdr3_aa: CASSLSRPRTDTQYF
cdr3_nt: TGTGCCAGCAGCTTGTCTCGGCCTCGCACAGATACGCAGTATTTT

d_call: .
j_call: TRBJ2-1
v_call: TRBV19
clone_size: .
cdr3_aa: CASRMGAGDNEQFF
cdr3_nt: TGTGCCAGTAGGATGGGGGCAGGGGACAATGAGCAGTTCTTC

d_call: TRBD1
j_call: TRBJ2-7
v_call: TRBV18
clone_size: .
cdr3_aa: CASSPGVPGTATYEQYF
cdr3_nt: TGTGCCAGCTCACCAGGGGTCCCCGGGACAGCCACCTACGAGCAGTACTTC

d_call: .
j_call: TRBJ1-2
v_call: TRBV4-2
clone_size: .
cdr3_aa: CASSQEPGSRGYTF
cdr3_nt: TGTGCCAGCAGCCAAGAACCGGGTTCTCGTGGCTACACCTTC

d_call: .
j_call: TRBJ2-3
v_call: TRBV5-5
clone_size: .
cdr3_aa: CASSLSGAGGDTQYF
cdr3_nt: TGTGCCAGCAGCTTGTCGGGAGCGGGTGGGGATACGCAGTATTTT